This is a list of T cell receptor beta chains from one sample in a study of cytomegalovirus exposure and HLA in healthy donors. The repertoire was sequenced with immunoSEQ multiplex PCR; TCRdb's copy has only in-frame clones and lacks some. The sample contains more than 200,000 clones, approximately 70% of which appear only once. Specimen: PBMCs. Every receptor here comes from a middle-aged man in good health and CMV-seropositive. CDR3s include the opening cysteine and the closing phenylalanine or tryptophan. D genes are given only for firm matches. The size field is filled for only some rows; it gives once, few, many or a size class.

-,-,TRBV2,TRBJ2-5,TGTGCCTCCAGGACCCGGCGGGGAGAGACCCAGTACTTC,CASRTRRGETQYF
-,-,TRBV6-6,TRBJ1-1,TGTGCCAGCATACCTCAACGACTCCCTGAAGCTTTCTTT,CASIPQRLPEAFF
TRBD1,-,TRBV27,TRBJ2-1,TGTGCCAGCAGTTTCAGGACAGGGGTGTATGAGCAGTTCTTC,CASSFRTGVYEQFF
-,-,TRBV27,TRBJ2-1,TGTGCCAGCAGTTTTCAGTATCCGGAGGATGAGCAGTTCTTC,CASSFQYPEDEQFF
TRBD1,-,TRBV6-5,TRBJ1-6,TGTGCCAGCGGGACAGGAGGGGATCCACCCCTCCACTTT,CASGTGGDPPLHF
-,few,TRBV28,TRBJ2-7,TGTGCCAGCAGCACCTACGAGCAGTACTTC,CASSTYEQYF
TRBD1,once,TRBV5-6,TRBJ2-7,TGTGCCAGCAGCTTGGAGGGGACAGGGTCCTACGAGCAGTACTTC,CASSLEGTGSYEQYF
-,-,TRBV28,TRBJ2-7,TGTGCCAGCAGTTTATCTACGGGCTACGAGCAGTACTTC,CASSLSTGYEQYF
-,-,TRBV29-1,TRBJ1-4,TGCAGCGTTTCGGCGGGATGGGGAGAAAAACTGTTTTTT,CSVSAGWGEKLFF
TRBD2,-,TRBV7-9,TRBJ2-1,TGTGCCAGCAGCCCGCTCGGAGTAAGGCGGGGGGGCCAGTACAATGAGCAGTTCTTC,CASSPLGVRRGGQYNEQFF
TRBD1,-,TRBV7-2,TRBJ1-1,TGTGCCAGCAGCTATCAGGGGGCAGGGGGGCGAGACACTGAAGCTTTCTTT,CASSYQGAGGRDTEAFF
-,-,TRBV29-1,TRBJ2-7,TGCAGCGTTGAAGATTGGGCAGGGCCCTCCTACGAGCAGTACTTC,CSVEDWAGPSYEQYF
-,-,TRBV6-6,TRBJ1-1,TGTGCCAGCAGTTACTCGACGGGGAGCACTGAAGCTTTCTTT,CASSYSTGSTEAFF
TRBD2,-,TRBV27,TRBJ2-3,TGTGCCAGCAGTCGGGAGGGACGGAACGGGGATACGCAGTATTTT,CASSREGRNGDTQYF
-,-,TRBV6-5,TRBJ1-1,TGTGCTAGCAGTTACTCGGGGGGAGGGGAGAACACTGAAGCTTTCTTT,CASSYSGGGENTEAFF
TRBD2,-,TRBV7-2,TRBJ2-5,TGTGCCAGCAGCTCCCCAGCGGGGAAAGAGACCCAGTACTTC,CASSSPAGKETQYF
-,-,TRBV5-1,TRBJ2-1,TGCGCCAGCAGCAGTGACCTCGGTCAGGGCCCTAAAGAGCAGTTCTTC,CASSSDLGQGPKEQFF
-,-,TRBV11-3,TRBJ2-2,TGTGCCAGCAGCCCCGCGACCGGGGAGCTGTTTTTT,CASSPATGELFF
TRBD1,once,TRBV5-1,TRBJ2-2,TGCGCCAGCAGCCGCTCGGGGATACAGGGGCCCGGGGAGCTGTTTTTT,CASSRSGIQGPGELFF
TRBD1,-,TRBV5-1,TRBJ1-1,TGCGCCAGCAGCTTAACAGGGGGCCGGGCAGCTTTCTTT,CASSLTGGRAAFF
-,-,TRBV5-6,TRBJ1-1,TGTGCCAGCAGCTTAGGCCTCTCGGGAGGGACTGAAGCTTTCTTT,CASSLGLSGGTEAFF
-,once,TRBV5-6,TRBJ1-4,TGTGCCAGCAGCTTCTCCGCAGTTAATGAAAAACTGTTTTTT,CASSFSAVNEKLFF
TRBD2,-,TRBV11-2,TRBJ2-7,TGTGCCAGCAGCCCCGAACTAGCGGGGGGGTACGAGCAGTACTTC,CASSPELAGGYEQYF
-,-,TRBV6-1,TRBJ1-5,TGTGCCAGCAGTTCCTGGCCCCAGCATTTT,CASSSWPQHF
TRBD1,once,TRBV29-1,TRBJ2-2,TGCAGCGGGACAGGGGACACCGGGGAGCTGTTTTTT,CSGTGDTGELFF
TRBD1,-,TRBV10-3,TRBJ2-7,TGTGCCATCAGTGAGGGACAGGGCTACGAGCAGTACTTC,CAISEGQGYEQYF
TRBD1,-,TRBV27,TRBJ1-3,TGTGCCAGCAGTTTACCGAAGGACAGGGCTGGAAACACCATATATTTT,CASSLPKDRAGNTIYF
TRBD2,-,TRBV11-2,TRBJ2-1,TGTGCCAGCAGCCAGACGGGGCGGGGGGCCTACAATGAGCAGTTCTTC,CASSQTGRGAYNEQFF
-,-,TRBV5-1,TRBJ2-5,TGCGCCAGCAGCTTGGCCGTCGCAGAAGAGACCCAGTACTTC,CASSLAVAEETQYF
-,few,TRBV7-2,TRBJ2-3,TGTGCCAGCACCCCTAGGTTTCGAGTTCACCCGGGATATACGCAGTATTTT,CASTPRFRVHPGYTQYF
-,-,TRBV5-4,TRBJ2-1,TGTGCCAGCAGGGGTGCCATTACTAGCAGGACGGACAATGAGCAGTTCTTC,CASRGAITSRTDNEQFF
-,-,TRBV6-5,TRBJ1-1,TGTGCCAGCAGGAGGGTCTTCTCGGGGACTGAAGCTTTCTTT,CASRRVFSGTEAFF
TRBD2,-,TRBV5-1,TRBJ2-1,TGCGCCAGCAGCTTGGTAGCGGGGGAAGGCAATGAGCAGTTCTTC,CASSLVAGEGNEQFF
TRBD1,-,TRBV15,TRBJ1-2,TGTGCCACCAGCAGTATCTCACAGGGGTTCTATGGCTACACCTTC,CATSSISQGFYGYTF
-,once,TRBV6-5,TRBJ1-6,TGTGCCAGCAGTTGGGAAGGGGGAGTTAATTCACCCCTCCACTTT,CASSWEGGVNSPLHF
-,-,TRBV18,TRBJ2-3,TGTGCCAGCTCACCGCCTATTTGGAGCACAGATACGCAGTATTTT,CASSPPIWSTDTQYF
-,-,TRBV9,TRBJ1-2,TGTGCCAGCAGCGTAGCACAGGCTAACTATGGCTACACCTTC,CASSVAQANYGYTF
TRBD1,few,TRBV7-2,TRBJ1-4,TGTGCCAGCAGCAAAGACAGGGGACCAGATGAAAAACTGTTTTTT,CASSKDRGPDEKLFF
TRBD1,-,TRBV7-9,TRBJ1-5,TGTGCCAGCAGCTTCTCCGGGACAGGGTACGAACAGCCCCAGCATTTT,CASSFSGTGYEQPQHF
-,-,TRBV27,TRBJ1-1,TGTGCCAGCAGTTTATCCCCACAGGGGAACACTGAAGCTTTCTTT,CASSLSPQGNTEAFF
-,-,TRBV11-2,TRBJ2-2,TGTGCCAGCAGCAATAGAAGGGGGTACACCGGGGAGCTGTTTTTT,CASSNRRGYTGELFF
-,-,TRBV15,TRBJ1-5,TGTGCCACCAGCAGAGATTCCCCGGCAGGGGATCTTAGCAATCAGCCCCAGCATTTT,CATSRDSPAGDLSNQPQHF